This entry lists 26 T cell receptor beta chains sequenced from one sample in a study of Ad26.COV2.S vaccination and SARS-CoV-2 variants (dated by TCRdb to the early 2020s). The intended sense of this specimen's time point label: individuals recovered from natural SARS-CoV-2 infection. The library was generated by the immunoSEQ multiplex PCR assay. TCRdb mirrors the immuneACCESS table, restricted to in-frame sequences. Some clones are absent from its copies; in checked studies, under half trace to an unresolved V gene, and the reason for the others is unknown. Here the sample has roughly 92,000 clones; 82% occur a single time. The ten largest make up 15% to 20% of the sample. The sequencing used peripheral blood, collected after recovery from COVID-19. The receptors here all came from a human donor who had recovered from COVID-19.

CDR3 nucleotides: TGCAGCGCCGACCGGGACAGGGCCGGGGATGAGCAGTTCTTC. This codes for CSADRDRAGDEQFF. The rearrangement links TRBV29-1 to TRBJ2-1; TRBD1 matches 9 bases. With 7 bases clipped from V and 8 bases from J, the junction kept 12 bases outside the gene matches. Germline CDR1 is SQVTM and CDR2 is ANQGSEA. The CDR3 runs to 14 residues.

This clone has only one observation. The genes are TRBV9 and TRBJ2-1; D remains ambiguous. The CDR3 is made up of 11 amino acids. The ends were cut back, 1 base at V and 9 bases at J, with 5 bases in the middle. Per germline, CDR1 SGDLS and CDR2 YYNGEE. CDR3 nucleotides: TGTGCCAGCAGCGTATCGGCTGAGCAGTTCTTC. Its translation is CASSVSAEQFF.

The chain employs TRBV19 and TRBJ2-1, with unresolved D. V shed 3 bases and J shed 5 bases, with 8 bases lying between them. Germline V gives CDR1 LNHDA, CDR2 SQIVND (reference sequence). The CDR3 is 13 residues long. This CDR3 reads CASSITANNEQFF. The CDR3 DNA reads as TGTGCCAGTAGTATCACGGCGAACAATGAGCAGTTCTTC. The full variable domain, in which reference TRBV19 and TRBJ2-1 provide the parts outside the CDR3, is DGGITQSPKYLFRKEGQNVTLSCEQNLNHDAMYWYRQDPGQGLRLIYYSQIVNDFQKGDIAEGYSVSREKKESFPLTVTSAQKNPTAFYLCASSITANNEQFFGPGTRLTVL.

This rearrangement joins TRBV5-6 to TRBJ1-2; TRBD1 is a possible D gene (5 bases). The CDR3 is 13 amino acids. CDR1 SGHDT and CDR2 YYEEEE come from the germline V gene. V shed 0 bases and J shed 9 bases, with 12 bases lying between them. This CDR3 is CASSLGAGNSYTF. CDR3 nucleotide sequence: TGTGCCAGCAGCTTGGGGGCAGGGAACAGCTACACCTTC.

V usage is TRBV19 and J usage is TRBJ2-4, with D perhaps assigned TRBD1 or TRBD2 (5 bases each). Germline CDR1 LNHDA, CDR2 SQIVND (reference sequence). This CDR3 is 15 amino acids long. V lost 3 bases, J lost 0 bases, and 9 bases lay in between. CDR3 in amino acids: CASSIGTVAKNIQYF. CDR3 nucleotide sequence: TGTGCCAGTAGTATTGGGACCGTAGCCAAAAACATTCAGTACTTC.

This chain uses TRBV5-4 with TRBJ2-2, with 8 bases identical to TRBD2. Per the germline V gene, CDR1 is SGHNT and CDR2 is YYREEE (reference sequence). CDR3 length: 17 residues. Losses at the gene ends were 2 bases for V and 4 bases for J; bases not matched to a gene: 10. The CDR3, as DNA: TGTGCCAGCAGCTTCGGGGCCAGCGGGAGTATCACCGGGGAGCTGTTTTTT. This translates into CASSFGASGSITGELFF.

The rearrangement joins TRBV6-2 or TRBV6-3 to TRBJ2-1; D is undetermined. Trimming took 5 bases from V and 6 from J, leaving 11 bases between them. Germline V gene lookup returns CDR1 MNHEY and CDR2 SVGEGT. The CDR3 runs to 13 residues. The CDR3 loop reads CASSTGPINEQFF. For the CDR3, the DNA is TGTGCCAGCAGTACCGGACCAATCAATGAGCAGTTCTTC.

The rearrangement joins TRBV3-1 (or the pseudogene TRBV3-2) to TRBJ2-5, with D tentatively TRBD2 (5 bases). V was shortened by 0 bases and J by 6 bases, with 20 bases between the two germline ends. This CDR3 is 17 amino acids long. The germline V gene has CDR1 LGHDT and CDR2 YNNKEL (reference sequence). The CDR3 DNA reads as TGTGCCAGCAGCCAAGAAGCCCCCTGGGAGAAGGAGAAGACCCAGTACTTC. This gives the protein CASSQEAPWEKEKTQYF.

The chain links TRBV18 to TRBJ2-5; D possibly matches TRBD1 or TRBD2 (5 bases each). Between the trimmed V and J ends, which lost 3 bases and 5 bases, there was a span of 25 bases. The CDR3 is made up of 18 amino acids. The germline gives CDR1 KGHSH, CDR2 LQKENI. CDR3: CASSPSRTLGPREETQYF. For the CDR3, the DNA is TGTGCCAGCTCACCTAGCAGGACCCTGGGACCAAGGGAGGAGACCCAGTACTTC. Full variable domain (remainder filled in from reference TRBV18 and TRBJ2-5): NAGVMQNPRHLVRRRGQEARLRCSPMKGHSHVYWYRQLPEEGLKFMVYLQKENIIDESGMPKERFSAEFPKEGPSILRIQQVVRGDSAAYFCASSPSRTLGPREETQYFGPGTRLLVL.

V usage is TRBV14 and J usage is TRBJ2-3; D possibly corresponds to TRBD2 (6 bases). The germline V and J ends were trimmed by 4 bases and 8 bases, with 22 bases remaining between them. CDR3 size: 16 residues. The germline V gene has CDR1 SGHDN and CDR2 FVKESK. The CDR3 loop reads CASSRGRSASSGTQYF. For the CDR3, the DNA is TGTGCCAGCAGCCGGGGGAGGTCGGCTTCATCGGGTACGCAGTATTTT.

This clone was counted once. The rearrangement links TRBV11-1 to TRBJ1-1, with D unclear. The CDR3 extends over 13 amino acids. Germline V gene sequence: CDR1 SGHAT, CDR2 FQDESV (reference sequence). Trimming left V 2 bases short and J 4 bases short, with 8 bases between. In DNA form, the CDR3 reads TGTGCCAGCAGCTTAAGTGGGCGCACTGAAGCTTTCTTT. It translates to CASSLSGRTEAFF. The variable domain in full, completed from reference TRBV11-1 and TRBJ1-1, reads EAEVAQSPRYKITEKSQAVAFWCDPISGHATLYWYRQILGQGPELLVQFQDESVVDDSQLPKDRFSAERLKGVDSTLKIQPAELGDSAMYLCASSLSGRTEAFFGQGTRLTVV.

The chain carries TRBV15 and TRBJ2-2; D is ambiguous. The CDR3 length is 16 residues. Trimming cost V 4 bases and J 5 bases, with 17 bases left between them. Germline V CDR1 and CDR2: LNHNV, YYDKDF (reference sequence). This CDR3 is CATSTNPGSGTGELFF. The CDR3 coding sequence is TGTGCCACCAGCACCAATCCGGGCTCTGGGACCGGGGAGCTGTTTTTT.

CDR3 sequence: CASSSRGYEQFF. Written as DNA, the CDR3 is TGTGCCAGTAGTTCCAGGGGGTATGAGCAGTTCTTC. This chain connects TRBV19 to TRBJ2-1, with 7 bases fitting TRBD1. Germline V gives CDR1 LNHDA, CDR2 SQIVND (reference sequence). The CDR3 sequence is 12 residues long. The V and J ends lost 5 bases and 8 bases, in that order; junction bases with no gene match: 3.

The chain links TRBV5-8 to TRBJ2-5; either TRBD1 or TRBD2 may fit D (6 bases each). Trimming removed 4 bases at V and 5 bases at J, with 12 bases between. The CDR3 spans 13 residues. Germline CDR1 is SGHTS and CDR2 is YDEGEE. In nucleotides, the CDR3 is TGTGCCAGCAGCCCTGGGGGGCTGGAGACCCAGTACTTC. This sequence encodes CASSPGGLETQYF.

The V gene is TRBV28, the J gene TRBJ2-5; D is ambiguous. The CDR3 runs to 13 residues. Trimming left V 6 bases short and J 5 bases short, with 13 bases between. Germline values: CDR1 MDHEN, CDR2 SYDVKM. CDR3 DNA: TGTGCCAGCAGCCCCGTAGAATGGGAGACCCAGTACTTC. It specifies CASSPVEWETQYF.

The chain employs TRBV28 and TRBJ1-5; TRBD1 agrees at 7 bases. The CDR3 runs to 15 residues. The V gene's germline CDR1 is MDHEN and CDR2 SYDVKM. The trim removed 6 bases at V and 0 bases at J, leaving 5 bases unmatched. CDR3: CASRLRGLSNQPQHF. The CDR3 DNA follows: TGTGCCAGCAGGCTAAGGGGGCTTAGCAATCAGCCCCAGCATTTT.

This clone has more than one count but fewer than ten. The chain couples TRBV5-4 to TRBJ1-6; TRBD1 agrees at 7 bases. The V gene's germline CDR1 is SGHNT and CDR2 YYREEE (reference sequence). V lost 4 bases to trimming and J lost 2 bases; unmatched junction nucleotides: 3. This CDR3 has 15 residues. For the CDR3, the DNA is TGTGCCAGCAGCGGAGGGGGCCCCTATAATTCACCCCTCCACTTT. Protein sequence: CASSGGGPYNSPLHF.

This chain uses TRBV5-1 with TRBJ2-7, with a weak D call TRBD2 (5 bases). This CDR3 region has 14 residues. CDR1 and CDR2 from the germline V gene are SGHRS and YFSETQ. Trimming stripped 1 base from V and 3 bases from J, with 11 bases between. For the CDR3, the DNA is TGCGCCAGCAGCTTGACCCCCGAGGGCTACGAGCAGTACTTC. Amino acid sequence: CASSLTPEGYEQYF.

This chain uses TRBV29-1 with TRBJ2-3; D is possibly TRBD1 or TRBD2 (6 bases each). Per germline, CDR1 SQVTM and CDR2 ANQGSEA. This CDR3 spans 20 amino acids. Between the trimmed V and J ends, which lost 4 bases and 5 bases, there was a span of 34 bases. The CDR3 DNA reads TGCAGCGTTGTATGGTTCGAAGCGGATGGATGGGGGGCCACGGAAGATACGCAGTATTTT. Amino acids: CSVVWFEADGWGATEDTQYF.

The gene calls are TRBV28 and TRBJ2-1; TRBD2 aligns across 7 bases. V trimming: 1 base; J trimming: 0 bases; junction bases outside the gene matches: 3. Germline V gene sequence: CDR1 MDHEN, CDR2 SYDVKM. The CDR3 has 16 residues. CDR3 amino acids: CASSLYAGASYNEQFF. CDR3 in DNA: TGTGCCAGCAGTTTATATGCGGGAGCCTCCTACAATGAGCAGTTCTTC.

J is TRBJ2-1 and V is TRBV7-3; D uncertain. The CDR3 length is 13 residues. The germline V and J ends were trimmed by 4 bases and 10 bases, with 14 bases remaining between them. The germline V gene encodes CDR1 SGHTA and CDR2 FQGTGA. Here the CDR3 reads CASSYTTPAEQFF. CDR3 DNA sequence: TGTGCCAGCAGCTACACGACCCCCGCAGAGCAGTTCTTC.

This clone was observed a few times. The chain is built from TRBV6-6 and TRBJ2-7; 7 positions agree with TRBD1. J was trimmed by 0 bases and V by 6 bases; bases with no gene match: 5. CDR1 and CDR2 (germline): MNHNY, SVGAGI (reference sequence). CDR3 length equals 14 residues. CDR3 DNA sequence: TGTGCCAGCAGAGGGACAGTCGCCTCCTACGAGCAGTACTTC. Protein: CASRGTVASYEQYF.

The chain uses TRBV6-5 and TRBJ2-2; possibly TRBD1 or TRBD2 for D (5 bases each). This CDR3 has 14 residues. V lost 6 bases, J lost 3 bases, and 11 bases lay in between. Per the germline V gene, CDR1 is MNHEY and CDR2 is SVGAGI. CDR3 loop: CASRSGTDTGELFF. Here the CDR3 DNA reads TGTGCCAGCAGATCCGGGACGGACACCGGGGAGCTGTTTTTT.

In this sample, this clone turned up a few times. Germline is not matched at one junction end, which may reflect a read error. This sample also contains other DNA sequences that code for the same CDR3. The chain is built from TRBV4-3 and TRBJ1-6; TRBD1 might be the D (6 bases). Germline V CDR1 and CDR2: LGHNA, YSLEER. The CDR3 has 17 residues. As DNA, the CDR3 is TGCGCCAGCAGTCAAGATAGGGGGAGCTCCTATAATTCACCCCTCCACTTT. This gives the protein CASSQDRGSSYNSPLHF.

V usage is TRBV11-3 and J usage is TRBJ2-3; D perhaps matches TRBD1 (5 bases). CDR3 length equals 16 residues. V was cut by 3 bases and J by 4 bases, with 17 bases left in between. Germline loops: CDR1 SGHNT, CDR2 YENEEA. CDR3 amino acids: CASSFSRANLPDTQYF. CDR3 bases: TGTGCCAGCAGCTTTAGCAGGGCCAACCTCCCAGATACGCAGTATTTT. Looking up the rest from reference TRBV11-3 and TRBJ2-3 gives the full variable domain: EAGVVQSPRYKIIEKKQPVAFWCNPISGHNTLYWYLQNLGQGPELLIRYENEEAVDDSQLPKDRFSAERLKGVDSTLKIQPAELGDSAVYLCASSFSRANLPDTQYFGPGTRLTVL.

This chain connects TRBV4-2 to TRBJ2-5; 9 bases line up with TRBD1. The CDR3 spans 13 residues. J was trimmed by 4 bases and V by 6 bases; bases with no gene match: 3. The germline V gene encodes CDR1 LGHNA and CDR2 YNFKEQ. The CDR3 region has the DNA TGTGCCAGCAGTCAACAGGGGGCAGAGACCCAGTACTTC. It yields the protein CASSQQGAETQYF.